A selection of T cell receptor beta chains follows, all from one sample in a study of Ad26.COV2.S vaccination and SARS-CoV-2 variants. Method: immunoSEQ multiplex PCR; TCRdb's copy keeps in-frame clones and lacks some. This table holds roughly 450,000 clones, 75% to 95% found once. The input for sequencing was peripheral blood, taken in a trial of Ad26.COV2.S vaccine versus placebo. The receptor set was obtained from a person aged 18-65 years who received the Ad26.COV2.S COVID-19 vaccine or a placebo. CDR3s include the opening cysteine and the closing phenylalanine or tryptophan. D genes are given only for firm matches. The size field is filled for only some rows; it gives once, few, many or a size class.

cdr3_aa cdr3_nt d_call j_call clone_size v_call
CASSMTSGRASYEQYF TGTGCCAGCAGCATGACTAGCGGGAGGGCCTCGTACGAGCAGTACTTC TRBD2 TRBJ2-7 NA TRBV7-9
CASSLGQGMTDTQYF TGCGCCAGCAGCTTAGGCCAGGGGATGACAGATACGCAGTATTTT NA TRBJ2-3 NA TRBV5-1
CASHAEQTGNTIYF TGTGCCTCCCATGCGGAGCAGACTGGAAACACCATATATTTT NA TRBJ1-3 few TRBV6-5
CASSYSRKATYNEQFF TGTGCCAGCAGTTACTCGCGGAAAGCGACCTACAATGAGCAGTTCTTC NA TRBJ2-1 NA TRBV6-6
CATTLYSGLTEAFF TGTGCCACCACCCTCTACTCGGGACTCACTGAAGCTTTCTTT NA TRBJ1-1 NA TRBV18
CATSGSASYGYTF TGTGCCACCAGTGGATCAGCGAGCTATGGCTACACCTTC NA TRBJ1-2 NA TRBV24-1
CASTQGDYPYEQYF TGTGCCAGCACCCAGGGGGACTATCCATACGAGCAGTACTTC NA TRBJ2-7 NA TRBV6-5
CASSQEPPPGDYGYTF TGCGCCAGCAGCCAAGAACCGCCCCCGGGGGACTATGGCTACACCTTC NA TRBJ1-2 few TRBV4-1
CASSKSESGSFYEQYF TGTGCCAGCAGCAAATCGGAGAGCGGGAGTTTTTACGAGCAGTACTTC NA TRBJ2-7 NA TRBV21-1
CAWSAGLSYEQYF TGTGCCTGGAGTGCGGGGCTCTCCTACGAGCAGTACTTC NA TRBJ2-7 NA TRBV30
CASRPLSQETQYF TGTGCCAGCAGACCTCTATCCCAAGAGACCCAGTACTTC NA TRBJ2-5 NA TRBV27
CASSSLSHRGELAKNIQYF TGTGCCAGCAGTTCCCTTTCTCACAGGGGGGAGCTAGCCAAAAACATTCAGTACTTC TRBD1 TRBJ2-4 NA TRBV6-2/TRBV6-3
CASTPGRMNTEAFF TGTGCCAGCACCCCGGGACGTATGAACACTGAAGCTTTCTTT NA TRBJ1-1 few TRBV6-6
CASSLVPGLYEQYF TGTGCCAGCAGCTTAGTCCCGGGGCTTTACGAGCAGTACTTC NA TRBJ2-7 NA TRBV7-2
CASSPGVAGGFYEQYF TGTGCCAGCAGTCCCGGGGTAGCGGGAGGATTCTACGAGCAGTACTTC TRBD2 TRBJ2-7 NA TRBV28
CASSQGGDRGRFGYTF TGCGCCAGCAGCCAAGGGGGGGACAGGGGGAGATTTGGCTACACCTTC TRBD1 TRBJ1-2 once TRBV4-1
CASRDRGTDTQYF TGTGCCAGCCGGGACAGGGGCACAGATACGCAGTATTTT TRBD1 TRBJ2-3 NA TRBV28
CASSQEGREGPEFF TGCGCCAGCAGCCAAGAGGGACGGGAGGGCCCAGAGTTCTTC TRBD2 TRBJ2-1 NA TRBV4-1
CAISGGAFSAFF TGTGCCATCTCAGGGGGCGCGTTTTCCGCTTTCTTT TRBD1 TRBJ1-1 NA TRBV6-5
CAWRPGQGFWGYTF TGTGCCTGGAGACCGGGACAGGGGTTTTGGGGCTACACCTTC TRBD1 TRBJ1-2 NA TRBV30
CASRPTSGPSYEQYF TGTGCCAGCAGGCCGACTAGCGGGCCCTCCTACGAGCAGTACTTC TRBD2 TRBJ2-7 NA TRBV28
CASSDSPDRGIYGYTF TGTGCCAGCAGTGACTCCCCGGACAGGGGTATTTATGGCTACACCTTC TRBD1 TRBJ1-2 many TRBV6-4
CASSLSLPVDGYTF TGTGCCAGCAGCTTGAGTCTTCCCGTCGATGGCTACACCTTC NA TRBJ1-2 NA TRBV5-6
CASSSGTGTPGNQPQHF TGTGCCAGCAGTTCGGGAACAGGGACCCCAGGCAATCAGCCCCAGCATTTT NA TRBJ1-5 NA TRBV27
CASSFQGAYEQYF TGTGCCAGCAGTTTTCAGGGGGCCTACGAGCAGTACTTC TRBD1 TRBJ2-7 few TRBV27
CASSRQGYYGYTF TGTGCCAGCAGCCGACAGGGGTACTATGGCTACACCTTC NA TRBJ1-2 NA TRBV21-1
CASDRGQYSNQPQHF TGTGCCAGCGACCGGGGACAGTATAGCAATCAGCCCCAGCATTTT TRBD1 TRBJ1-5 once TRBV6-6
CASSPGLGFTDTQYF TGTGCCAGCAGTCCCGGACTAGGTTTCACAGATACGCAGTATTTT TRBD2 TRBJ2-3 NA TRBV6-5